This record looks at one T cell receptor (beta chain) sequence and its context. Antigen unknown. The CDR3 is made up of 15 amino acids. CDR1 SGHNT and CDR2 YYREEE come from the germline V gene (reference sequence). J was trimmed by 5 bases and V by 2 bases; bases with no gene match: 6. This sample is part of a study of cytomegalovirus exposure and HLA in healthy donors. Study-wide results and caveats: A later look showed TCR association rates differing by HLA locus, highest for DRB1 and lowest for HLA-C. TRBV6-2, TRBV6-3 and some other V segments were unresolvable in 87-base-pair reads.

Amplification used 60 Vbeta primers and 13 Jbeta primers. TCRdb keeps only in-frame clones here, not all; method: immunoSEQ multiplex PCR. Among around 99,000 clones, 65% to 85% were seen once, and the ten largest hold about 2.5%. The chain joins TRBV5-4 to TRBJ2-2, with 7 positions matching TRBD1. The TCR originated in a young man in good health and CMV-seronegative. Sequenced input: PBMCs. The chain's CDR3 is CASSFQGGRTGELFF. CDR3 in DNA: TGTGCCAGCAGCTTCCAAGGGGGCCGTACCGGGGAGCTGTTTTTT.